The entry that follows covers one TCR beta chain sequence. This sample is drawn from a study of cytomegalovirus exposure and HLA in healthy donors. It was with 60 Vbeta and 13 Jbeta primers that the PCR ran. The data were produced by immunoSEQ multiplex PCR, yet TCRdb's version contains in-frame clones alone and is incomplete. The sample contains under 130,000 clones, around 80% of which appear only once. Trimming removed 5 bases from V and 6 bases from J; junction bases left unmatched: 3. The CDR3 is 13 residues long. CDR1 is MNHNY and CDR2 is SVGAGI in the germline V gene (reference sequence). The chain combines TRBV6-6 with TRBJ1-5; TRBD1 agrees at 8 bases. The sequence was collected from a female donor in good health and CMV-seropositive. Material for sequencing was PBMCs. The CDR3 loop is CASSGTGGQPQHF. CDR3 in DNA: TGTGCCAGCAGTGGGACAGGAGGTCAGCCCCAGCATTTT.